The rows below give T cell receptor beta chains drawn from one sample of a study of spatial heterogeneity in lung cancer. TCRdb recomputed calls from the 5' RACE reads with MiXCR, one row per CDR3 protein. This sample has more than 65,000 distinct CDR3 sequences, with roughly 8% found just once. The material sequenced was PBMCs, taken at surgery. The source is a male donor with early-stage non-small cell lung cancer. Each CDR3 is given with its conserved first and last residue. The D gene is left open where the match is weak. Only part of the rows carry a size: once, few, many, or a class if the clone is expanded.

abundance	v_gene	j_gene	d_gene	CDR3nt	CDR3aa
many	TRBV9	TRBJ2-7	TRBD2	TGTGCCAGCAGCGCAACCGGGACTAGCGGATTTTACGAGCAGTACTTC	CASSATGTSGFYEQYF
-	TRBV24-1	TRBJ2-2	TRBD1	TGTGCCACCAGTGACCCGGGACAGGGTACGAACACCGGGGAGCTGTTTTTT	CATSDPGQGTNTGELFF
many	TRBV7-2	TRBJ1-5	-	TGTGCCAGCAGCTTAATTGACAATCAGCCCCAGCATTTT	CASSLIDNQPQHF
few	TRBV14	TRBJ2-1	-	TGTGCCAGCAGCCGGGGCATGACCCCCTACAATGAGCAGTTCTTC	CASSRGMTPYNEQFF
many	TRBV10-3	TRBJ2-7	-	TGTGCCATCAGTGGTTCGTCCTACGAGCAGTACTTC	CAISGSSYEQYF
many	TRBV12-3/TRBV12-4	TRBJ2-1	-	TGTGCCAGCAGTTTCGGTCCTAATGAGCAGTTCTTC	CASSFGPNEQFF
-	TRBV4-1	TRBJ1-5	-	TGCGCCAGCAGCCAAGATTTTAACAGCAATCAGCCCCAGCATTTT	CASSQDFNSNQPQHF
-	TRBV19	TRBJ2-7	-	TGTGCCAGTAGTAATGGGGCGCGTGAGTCCGAGCAGTACTTC	CASSNGARESEQYF
-	TRBV27	TRBJ1-5	-	TGTGCCAGCAGCACAGGGTGGAGCAATCAGCCCCAGCATTTT	CASSTGWSNQPQHF
-	TRBV6-1	TRBJ2-1	TRBD2	TGTGCCAGCAGACATGGCGGGAGTTACAATGAGCAGTTCTTC	CASRHGGSYNEQFF
many	TRBV6-2/TRBV6-3	TRBJ1-2	TRBD1	TGTGCCAGCAGCAACGGACAGGGCGGCTATGGCTACACCTTC	CASSNGQGGYGYTF
-	TRBV5-8	TRBJ2-3	-	TGTGCCAGCAGCTTAATTCCCACAGATACGCAGTATTTT	CASSLIPTDTQYF
few	TRBV6-6	TRBJ2-1	TRBD2	TGTGCCAGCAGTTACGGAGCGGGAGGATGGAATGAGCAGTTCTTC	CASSYGAGGWNEQFF
-	TRBV20-1	TRBJ2-3	TRBD2	TGCGGGGTGACTAGCGGGATAATCGCAGATACGCAGTATTTT	CGVTSGIIADTQYF
few	TRBV11-3	TRBJ1-1	-	TGTGCCAGCAGCCCGTCTAAGCTGCGGAGAAACACTGAAGCTTTCTTT	CASSPSKLRRNTEAFF
many	TRBV12-3/TRBV12-4	TRBJ2-7	-	TGTGCCAGCAGTTTTAGCGGAACCTACGAGCAGTACTTC	CASSFSGTYEQYF
many	TRBV11-2	TRBJ2-3	TRBD2	TGTGCCAGCAGCCCCGGGACTAGCTATTTAGATACGCAGTATTTT	CASSPGTSYLDTQYF
many	TRBV4-2	TRBJ2-7	-	TGTGCCAGCAGCCAAGTTATTGCGGACTCCTCTAGAGAGCAGTACTTC	CASSQVIADSSREQYF
many	TRBV18	TRBJ1-5	TRBD1	TGTGCCAGCTCACCCGGACAGGGAGGGCAGCCCCAGCATTTT	CASSPGQGGQPQHF
few	TRBV25-1	TRBJ2-1	TRBD1	TGTGCCAGCACGCGGACAGGGGCCTACAATGAGCAGTTCTTC	CASTRTGAYNEQFF
many	TRBV20-1	TRBJ1-1	-	TGCAGTGCTAGAGGGGTGACAGGGAACACTGAAGCTTTCTTT	CSARGVTGNTEAFF
many	TRBV9	TRBJ2-1	TRBD2	TGTGCCAGCAGCCCACCGGGGACTAGCGGGATAAATGAGCAGTTCTTC	CASSPPGTSGINEQFF
-	TRBV6-1	TRBJ1-5	-	TGTGCCAGCAGTGAAGCGGGAGGTCGGAATCAGCCCCAGCATTTT	CASSEAGGRNQPQHF
few	TRBV5-4	TRBJ2-1	TRBD2	TGTGCCAGCAGCTCCTGGGGAGCGGGGAGCTCCTACAATGAGCAGTTCTTC	CASSSWGAGSSYNEQFF
-	TRBV20-1	TRBJ2-1	TRBD1	TGCAGTGCTATGGGGACAGCCTACAATGAGCAGTTCTTC	CSAMGTAYNEQFF
-	TRBV6-1	TRBJ2-7	TRBD2	TGTGCCAGCACCGAAAGCGGGAGGGCGTTCGGGCAGTACTTC	CASTESGRAFGQYF
many	TRBV10-3	TRBJ2-1	TRBD2	TGTGCCATCAGTGAGTCCGGGGCGGGAGGGCCGAACAATGAGCAGTTCTTC	CAISESGAGGPNNEQFF
-	TRBV19	TRBJ2-4	TRBD2	TGTGCCAGTAGTAGGGCTAGCGGGGTAGCCAAAAACATTCAGTACTTC	CASSRASGVAKNIQYF
many	TRBV20-1	TRBJ1-2	-	TGCAGTGCAAGGACCCAGACCTCCAATGGCTACACCTTC	CSARTQTSNGYTF
few	TRBV6-5	TRBJ2-4	-	TGTGCCAGCAGTCCCTGGGGGGGGCGAGCCAAAAACATTCAGTACTTC	CASSPWGGRAKNIQYF
-	TRBV10-3	TRBJ2-7	-	TGTGCCATCAGTGTTAGAGGAGAGGACGAGCAGTACTTC	CAISVRGEDEQYF
many	TRBV28	TRBJ1-2	-	TGTGCCAGCAGTTTAACGGCCGCTTCCCTTAACTATGGCTACACCTTC	CASSLTAASLNYGYTF
-	TRBV6-5	TRBJ2-1	TRBD2	TGTGCCAGCAGCTTCCTTGCGGGAGGGGGGGATGAGCAGTTCTTC	CASSFLAGGGDEQFF
few	TRBV18	TRBJ2-4	-	TGTGCCAGCTCGGGACTAGCCAAAAACATTCAGTACTTC	CASSGLAKNIQYF
-	TRBV19	TRBJ2-2	-	TGTGCCAGTAAGGATAACACCGGGGAGCTGTTTTTT	CASKDNTGELFF
few	TRBV24-1	TRBJ2-2	-	TGTGCCACCAGTGCGGGACCTAACACCGGGGAGCTGTTTTTT	CATSAGPNTGELFF
medium-sized	TRBV20-1	TRBJ2-5	TRBD2	TGCAGTGCTAATCCATTTAGCGGGAGGGAACAAGAGACCCAGTACTTC	CSANPFSGREQETQYF
-	TRBV19	TRBJ1-5	-	TGTGCCAGTAGTCGTACCAGGTACAATCAGCCCCAGCATTTT	CASSRTRYNQPQHF
many	TRBV15	TRBJ1-2	-	TGTGCCACCAGCAGAGACCGGAGCCTCTATGGCTACACCTTC	CATSRDRSLYGYTF
many	TRBV28	TRBJ2-1	-	TGTGCCAGCAGTTTAGGGGGTGGTAGTGAGCAGTTCTTC	CASSLGGGSEQFF
few	TRBV5-1	TRBJ2-7	-	TGCGCCAGCAGCTTGCAGAACTACGAGCAGTACTTC	CASSLQNYEQYF
many	TRBV7-9	TRBJ1-2	-	TGTGCCAGCAGCTTAGCGGGCAGTACTAACTATGGCTACACCTTC	CASSLAGSTNYGYTF
few	TRBV7-8	TRBJ2-3	-	TGTGCCAGCAGCTCTTTAGCAAGGAGGACAGATACGCAGTATTTT	CASSSLARRTDTQYF
few	TRBV5-1	TRBJ1-2	TRBD1	TGCGCCAGCAGAAGGGACAGCCCAGAATATGGCTACACCTTC	CASRRDSPEYGYTF
few	TRBV11-3	TRBJ1-1	-	TGTGCCAGCAGACTGGGCGCGGGACCTGGCGGGACTGAAGCTTTCTTT	CASRLGAGPGGTEAFF
many	TRBV29-1	TRBJ2-5	TRBD1	TGCAGCGGGTACAGGGGGCGGGAGACCCAGTACTTC	CSGYRGRETQYF
many	TRBV7-2	TRBJ2-2	TRBD2	TGTGCCAGCAGCCCCCGGGAGGCCGGGGAGCTGTTTTTT	CASSPREAGELFF
-	TRBV5-1	TRBJ1-1	TRBD1	TGCGCCAGCAGCTCTAACGGACAGGGGAACACTGAAGCTTTCTTT	CASSSNGQGNTEAFF
many	TRBV2	TRBJ2-1	-	TGTGCCAGCAGTGAAAGGGCCATAGCGCCCAATGAGCAGTTCTTC	CASSERAIAPNEQFF
few	TRBV6-2/TRBV6-3	TRBJ2-3	-	TGTGCCAGCAGGAGAACGAGTACTGAGCGCCTCACAGATACGCAGTATTTT	CASRRTSTERLTDTQYF
-	TRBV6-2/TRBV6-3	TRBJ2-7	-	TGTGCCAGCAGTTACGACCAGTACTTC	CASSYDQYF
-	TRBV5-1	TRBJ2-2	TRBD2	TGCGCCAGCAGTGGGACTAGCGGGAACACCGGGGAGCTGTTTTTT	CASSGTSGNTGELFF
-	TRBV6-6	TRBJ2-5	TRBD2	TGTGCCAGCAGTTACGCCAGCGGGGCCACACAAGAGACCCAGTACTTC	CASSYASGATQETQYF
once	TRBV19	TRBJ2-3	-	TGTGCCAGTAGTATAGGGACACGGGGACTTGCAGATACGCAGTATTTT	CASSIGTRGLADTQYF
few	TRBV19	TRBJ1-5	-	TGTGCCAGTACCCCAGGGAGAATTTATAGCAATCAGCCCCAGCATTTT	CASTPGRIYSNQPQHF